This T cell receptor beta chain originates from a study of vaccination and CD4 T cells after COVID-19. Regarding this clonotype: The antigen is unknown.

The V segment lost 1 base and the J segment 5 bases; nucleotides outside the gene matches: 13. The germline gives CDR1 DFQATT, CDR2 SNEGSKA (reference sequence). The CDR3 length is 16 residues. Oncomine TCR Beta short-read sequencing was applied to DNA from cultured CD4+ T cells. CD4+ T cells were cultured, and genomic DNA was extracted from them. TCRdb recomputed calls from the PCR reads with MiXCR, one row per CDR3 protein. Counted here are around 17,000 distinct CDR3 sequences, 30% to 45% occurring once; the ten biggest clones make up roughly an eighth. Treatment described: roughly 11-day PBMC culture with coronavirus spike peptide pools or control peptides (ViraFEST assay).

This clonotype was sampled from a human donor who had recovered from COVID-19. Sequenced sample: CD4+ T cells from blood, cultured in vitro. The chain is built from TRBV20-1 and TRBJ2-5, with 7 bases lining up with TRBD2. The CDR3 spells CSARAPPGGRRETQYF. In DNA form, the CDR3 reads TGCAGTGCTAGAGCACCTCCGGGAGGACGTAGGGAGACCCAGTACTTC.